This T cell receptor (beta chain) was observed in a study of graft-versus-host responses after intestinal transplantation. This CDR3 comprises 17 residues. Germline-derived CDR1 and CDR2 are MNHEY and SMNVEV (reference sequence). With V trimmed by 1 base and J by 4 bases, 9 bases remained unmatched. Study observations and caveats: Peak levels of circulating GvH clones tracked with early post-transplant HvG declines. In patients with graft-donor T cell macrochimerism, allograft graft-versus-host to host-versus-graft clonal ratios were high. Among recipient marrow samples, GvH clones were found; some appeared first in ileum or blood.

Repertoires were generated with immunoSEQ multiplex PCR, while TCRdb's copy carries only in-frame clones and drops some. In the table there are approximately 90,000 clones, just under 95% of which are singletons. A word on this clone: Its target is unknown.

The chain employs TRBV27 and TRBJ2-7; 11 nucleotides match TRBD1. The specimen comprised unstimulated CD8+ T cells sorted from spleen or lymph node cells, sampled before transplant. The clonotype originates from a human donor who was the organ donor for an intestinal transplant. As DNA, the CDR3 is TGTGCCAGCAGTTTATTAGCCACGGGACAGGGGGTTTACGAGCAGTACTTC. Translation gives CASSLLATGQGVYEQYF.